Listed below are T cell receptor beta chains from one sample, sequenced in a study of preoperative IRX-2 immunotherapy in early breast cancer. Profiled with immunoSEQ multiplex PCR; TCRdb holds only in-frame clones, not every one. The repertoire holds around 34,000 clones, about 95% seen once, with under 7.5% in the top ten. The sample was taken from a patient treated with IRX-2 immunotherapy. The receptors were sampled from a human donor with breast cancer. Both conserved end residues are part of each CDR3. Each record gives: V gene, J gene, D gene, clone size, CDR3 length, CDR3 DNA, CDR3 protein. The D gene is left open where the match is weak. Expanded clones get a size class; other rows say once, few or many, or leave the size out.

v_gene: TRBV28
j_gene: TRBJ2-7
d_gene: TRBD2
abundance: once
len: 12
CDR3nt: TGTGCCAGTACTAGCGGGAGGTACGAGCAGTACTTC
CDR3aa: CASTSGRYEQYF

v_gene: TRBV6-5
j_gene: TRBJ1-1
d_gene: TRBD1
abundance: .
len: 14
CDR3nt: TGTGCCAGCAGTTCAGGACAGGGCCGGACTGAAGCTTTCTTT
CDR3aa: CASSSGQGRTEAFF

v_gene: TRBV7-9
j_gene: TRBJ1-2
d_gene: .
abundance: .
len: 12
CDR3nt: TGTGCCAGCAGCTTAGAGGGCGATGGCTACACCTTC
CDR3aa: CASSLEGDGYTF

v_gene: TRBV6-1
j_gene: TRBJ2-1
d_gene: .
abundance: once
len: 14
CDR3nt: TGTGCCAGCAAGAGAGCTTACTCCTACAATGAGCAGTTCTTC
CDR3aa: CASKRAYSYNEQFF

v_gene: TRBV7-9
j_gene: TRBJ2-1
d_gene: .
abundance: .
len: 16
CDR3nt: TGTGCCAGCAGCCCGACGCCCAGGGATTCCGACAATGAGCAGTTCTTC
CDR3aa: CASSPTPRDSDNEQFF

v_gene: TRBV27
j_gene: TRBJ2-7
d_gene: TRBD1
abundance: .
len: 19
CDR3nt: TGTGCCAGCAGTTCCTGGGACAGGTCATTCCACGCCCCTGCCTACGAGCAGTACTTC
CDR3aa: CASSSWDRSFHAPAYEQYF

v_gene: TRBV5-1
j_gene: TRBJ2-2
d_gene: .
abundance: .
len: 14
CDR3nt: TGCGCCAGCAGCAGAGCAGAGTACGCCGGGGAGCTGTTTTTT
CDR3aa: CASSRAEYAGELFF

v_gene: TRBV28
j_gene: TRBJ2-5
d_gene: TRBD2
abundance: .
len: 15
CDR3nt: TGTGCCAGCAGTTTATGGACTAGCGGAGAAGAGACCCAGTACTTC
CDR3aa: CASSLWTSGEETQYF

v_gene: TRBV5-1
j_gene: TRBJ1-2
d_gene: TRBD1
abundance: .
len: 14
CDR3nt: TGCGCCAGCAATGGCGGGACAGGGGGTGGTGGCTACACCTTC
CDR3aa: CASNGGTGGGGYTF

v_gene: TRBV7-8
j_gene: TRBJ1-2
d_gene: .
abundance: .
len: 14
CDR3nt: TGTGCCAGCAGCTTAGACGGCAGGGGAAATGGCTACACCTTC
CDR3aa: CASSLDGRGNGYTF

v_gene: TRBV7-2
j_gene: TRBJ2-5
d_gene: .
abundance: .
len: 14
CDR3nt: TGTGCCAGCAGCTTAGGGGGTAGAAAAGAGACCCAGTACTTC
CDR3aa: CASSLGGRKETQYF

v_gene: TRBV28
j_gene: TRBJ1-1
d_gene: .
abundance: .
len: 11
CDR3nt: TGTGCCAGCAGGGTGAACACTGAAGCTTTCTTT
CDR3aa: CASRVNTEAFF

v_gene: TRBV11-3
j_gene: TRBJ2-3
d_gene: .
abundance: .
len: 14
CDR3nt: TGTGCCAGCAGCCCTGGGTTTAACACAGATACGCAGTATTTT
CDR3aa: CASSPGFNTDTQYF

v_gene: TRBV29-1
j_gene: TRBJ2-2
d_gene: TRBD1
abundance: .
len: 14
CDR3nt: TGCAGCGTTGTCCCACAGGGGAGAACCGGGGAGCTGTTTTTT
CDR3aa: CSVVPQGRTGELFF

v_gene: TRBV2
j_gene: TRBJ2-3
d_gene: TRBD2
abundance: .
len: 19
CDR3nt: TGTGCCAGCAGCGAGGGGGGGCCCAGGGGTAGCGGGAGTTCAGATACGCAGTATTTT
CDR3aa: CASSEGGPRGSGSSDTQYF

v_gene: TRBV11-3
j_gene: TRBJ2-1
d_gene: .
abundance: .
len: 19
CDR3nt: TGTGCCAGCAGCTTAAGGGGTTTTGCGGGCCCGGGGGAGAAAAATGAGCAGTTCTTC
CDR3aa: CASSLRGFAGPGEKNEQFF

v_gene: TRBV29-1
j_gene: TRBJ2-1
d_gene: TRBD2
abundance: .
len: 17
CDR3nt: TGCAGCGTTGAAGCGGCGGAGCGGGGGGCCGCCTACAATGAGCAGTTCTTC
CDR3aa: CSVEAAERGAAYNEQFF

v_gene: TRBV2
j_gene: TRBJ2-1
d_gene: TRBD1
abundance: .
len: 15
CDR3nt: TGTGCCAGCACCCGAGAGGGACAGGGGACCAATGAGCAGTTCTTC
CDR3aa: CASTREGQGTNEQFF

v_gene: TRBV7-8
j_gene: TRBJ1-2
d_gene: .
abundance: .
len: 15
CDR3nt: TGTGCCAGTCGTGGGGGCGATAAATTTAACTATGGCTACACCTTC
CDR3aa: CASRGGDKFNYGYTF

v_gene: TRBV18
j_gene: TRBJ2-5
d_gene: TRBD2
abundance: .
len: 16
CDR3nt: TGTGCCAGCTCACCACCGACTAGCGGGAGGGCCGGGACCCAGTACTTC
CDR3aa: CASSPPTSGRAGTQYF

v_gene: TRBV28
j_gene: TRBJ2-7
d_gene: .
abundance: .
len: 16
CDR3nt: TGTGCCAGCAGTTTCTCTTTTCGGACTGGGACCTACGAGCAGTACTTC
CDR3aa: CASSFSFRTGTYEQYF

v_gene: TRBV6-1
j_gene: TRBJ2-7
d_gene: TRBD1
abundance: .
len: 15
CDR3nt: TGTGCCAGCAAGCCGGGACAGGGGGCGCTCGTTGGGTCGTACTTC
CDR3aa: CASKPGQGALVGSYF

v_gene: TRBV19
j_gene: TRBJ1-3
d_gene: .
abundance: .
len: 15
CDR3nt: TGTGCCAGTAGTATGTGGGATCCGGCTGGAAACACCATATATTTT
CDR3aa: CASSMWDPAGNTIYF

v_gene: TRBV4-2
j_gene: TRBJ2-7
d_gene: TRBD1
abundance: .
len: 15
CDR3nt: TGTGCCAGCAGCCAACCCGACAGGGGGAACTACGAGCAGTACTTC
CDR3aa: CASSQPDRGNYEQYF

v_gene: TRBV4-1
j_gene: TRBJ2-1
d_gene: TRBD2
abundance: .
len: 17
CDR3nt: TGCGCCAGCAGCCAAGCTACAGGACTAGCAGCCTACAATGAGCAGTTCTTC
CDR3aa: CASSQATGLAAYNEQFF

v_gene: TRBV10-3
j_gene: TRBJ1-1
d_gene: .
abundance: .
len: 14
CDR3nt: TGTGCCATCAGTGAGTCGGGTAGGGACACTGAAGCTTTCTTT
CDR3aa: CAISESGRDTEAFF

v_gene: TRBV6-4
j_gene: TRBJ2-1
d_gene: .
abundance: .
len: 13
CDR3nt: TGTGCCAGCAGTGACCAGGGGGGTAATGAGCAGTTCTTC
CDR3aa: CASSDQGGNEQFF

v_gene: TRBV27
j_gene: TRBJ2-1
d_gene: .
abundance: .
len: 13
CDR3nt: TGTGCCAGCAGCGACTATATGGCCGATGAGCAGTTCTTC
CDR3aa: CASSDYMADEQFF

v_gene: TRBV7-9
j_gene: TRBJ1-1
d_gene: .
abundance: .
len: 14
CDR3nt: TGTGCCAGCACCCCGGCAGGGATAGGCACTGAAGCTTTCTTT
CDR3aa: CASTPAGIGTEAFF

v_gene: TRBV7-9
j_gene: TRBJ1-2
d_gene: .
abundance: .
len: 13
CDR3nt: TGTGCCAGCAGCGAACAGGGATACTATGGCTACACCTTC
CDR3aa: CASSEQGYYGYTF

v_gene: TRBV25-1
j_gene: TRBJ2-1
d_gene: .
abundance: .
len: 15
CDR3nt: TGTGCCAGCAGCCTCTCACACGCCAAAAACAATGAGCAGTTCTTC
CDR3aa: CASSLSHAKNNEQFF

v_gene: TRBV5-1
j_gene: TRBJ1-4
d_gene: .
abundance: .
len: 15
CDR3nt: TGCGCCAGCAGCTCCATCGGGGGAGCTAATGAAAAACTGTTTTTT
CDR3aa: CASSSIGGANEKLFF

v_gene: TRBV19
j_gene: TRBJ1-2
d_gene: .
abundance: .
len: 13
CDR3nt: TGTGCCAGTAGTATACGAGGGGCGCTTGGCTACACCTTC
CDR3aa: CASSIRGALGYTF

v_gene: TRBV12-5
j_gene: TRBJ1-2
d_gene: .
abundance: .
len: 13
CDR3nt: TGTGCTAGTGGTTTGGGAACAGGGTTCGGCTACACCTTC
CDR3aa: CASGLGTGFGYTF

v_gene: TRBV9
j_gene: TRBJ2-1
d_gene: TRBD1
abundance: .
len: 15
CDR3nt: TGTGCCAGCAGCGCCGACAGGGCGCACTACAATGAGCAGTTCTTC
CDR3aa: CASSADRAHYNEQFF

v_gene: TRBV6-1
j_gene: TRBJ2-1
d_gene: .
abundance: .
len: 11
CDR3nt: TGTGCCAGCGGCGGCCACAATGAGCAGTTCTTC
CDR3aa: CASGGHNEQFF

v_gene: TRBV7-8
j_gene: TRBJ2-7
d_gene: .
abundance: .
len: 15
CDR3nt: TGTGCCAGCAGCTTATTTGGCGGGTCCTCCTACGAGCAGTACTTC
CDR3aa: CASSLFGGSSYEQYF

v_gene: TRBV5-4
j_gene: TRBJ2-2
d_gene: .
abundance: .
len: 15
CDR3nt: TGTGCCAGCAGCCCCTACTTTCAGCCCACCGGGGAGCTGTTTTTT
CDR3aa: CASSPYFQPTGELFF

v_gene: TRBV7-3
j_gene: TRBJ2-3
d_gene: TRBD1
abundance: .
len: 14
CDR3nt: TGTGCCAGCAGCTTGCAGGGGGCCGCAGATACGCAGTATTTT
CDR3aa: CASSLQGAADTQYF

v_gene: TRBV10-2
j_gene: TRBJ1-6
d_gene: TRBD1
abundance: .
len: 13
CDR3nt: TGCGCCAGCAGTGAGCCGGGACAGGGGGCCCTCCACTTT
CDR3aa: CASSEPGQGALHF

v_gene: TRBV7-9
j_gene: TRBJ1-1
d_gene: .
abundance: once
len: 11
CDR3nt: TGTGCCAGCAGCTTAAGTACTGAAGCTTTCTTT
CDR3aa: CASSLSTEAFF

v_gene: TRBV9
j_gene: TRBJ2-3
d_gene: TRBD2
abundance: .
len: 15
CDR3nt: TGTGCCAGCAGCTTATATCGCGGGGGAGGAGATACGCAGTATTTT
CDR3aa: CASSLYRGGGDTQYF